What follows is one T cell receptor (beta chain) and its context. What it recognizes is unknown. As handled by the study authors: Matching between patient CD8+ clones larger than 1% and published virus-specific TCRB sequences was rare. Measured with immunoSEQ multiplex PCR; TCRdb has only the in-frame clones, and not every one. The V and J calls and clone size are taken from that table; D and trimming were inferred from the DNA. This sample has roughly 11,000 clones, with over 55% found just once. CDR3 length: 15 amino acids. Germline CDR1 reads SEHNR; CDR2 reads FQNEAQ (reference sequence). With 2 bases removed from V and 3 bases from J, the gap between germline ends came to 11 bases. This specimen comes from a study of somatic mutations in cytotoxic T cells in rheumatoid arthritis. About the study: Blood (30 ml EDTA) from each patient was taken right after diagnosis, before any treatment.

Study-wide results and caveats: With around 60 patients examined, roughly eight had a largest CD8+ clone exceeding 20% of CD8+ cells. TRBV07's slight underrepresentation, observed in rheumatoid arthritis patients, lacked adjustment for multiple comparisons.

The clonotype was recovered from an adult with rheumatoid arthritis. The sequencing sample was made of CD8+ T cells sorted from blood. J is TRBJ2-1 and V is TRBV7-9, with TRBD1 as a possible D gene (6 bases). CDR3 sequence: CASSLMTGFYNEQFF. The CDR3 DNA reads as TGTGCCAGCAGCTTAATGACAGGATTCTACAATGAGCAGTTCTTC.